Ten or more counts support the clone carrying this T cell receptor (beta chain). Its antigen remains unknown. The data originate from a study of T-cell reconstitution after alpha-beta-depleted transplantation in children. Whole-study results and caveats: Day-60 TCRbeta diversity that was high in some patients was derived from surviving recipient T cells and thymic progenitors. Newly generated T cells supplied most T-cell counts and diversity one year post-transplant. Expanded clones from the graft, numbering several hundred, reportedly supplied alpha-beta T cells about two months after transplant.

Molecular barcoding with unique molecular identifiers was used for the TCRbeta library. TCRdb ran MiXCR on the PCR reads and lists one entry per CDR3 protein. The sample carries a few hundred thousand distinct CDR3 sequences, approximately 10% recorded once. With 6 bases clipped from V and 0 bases from J, the junction kept 3 bases outside the gene matches. In germline, CDR1 is LGHDT, CDR2 YNNKEL (reference sequence). This CDR3 is built from 15 residues. The V gene is TRBV3-1, the J gene TRBJ2-1; TRBD2 aligns across 9 bases. This sample comprised PBMCs, obtained before TCRalphabeta/CD19-depleted stem cell transplant. The source is a child younger than two with acute myeloid leukemia, due to receive a stem cell transplant. The CDR3 loop is CASRLAGSSYNEQFF. CDR3 nucleotide sequence: TGTGCCAGCAGGCTAGCGGGGAGCTCCTACAATGAGCAGTTCTTC.